This T cell receptor (beta chain) was observed in a study of blood T cell repertoires in COVID-19. Study context: Samples taken during acute and convalescent COVID-19 were collected in the United States, Italy and Spain. The cDNA or gDNA used as material had been derived from T cells, B-cell-depleted T cells, or PBMCs.

Germline V gene lookup returns CDR1 MNHEY and CDR2 SVGAGI. The CDR3 runs 14 residues. V lost 4 bases, J lost 1 base, and 3 bases stayed unmatched. In the original analysis: Estimation of nucleated cell counts was performed using reference gene primer amplification. This table comes from immunoSEQ multiplex PCR, and its TCRdb copy is limited to in-frame clones, with some not included. V and J calls and clone size come straight from that table; D and trimming were deduced from the DNA. The table lists around 150,000 clones, about 87% of them singletons, with less than 2.5% in the top ten. The V call is TRBV6-5, the J call TRBJ1-1, with TRBD1 matching 7 bases. Sequenced sample: peripheral blood. The sequence was collected from a man aged 50 to 59 with active COVID-19. CDR3 sequence reads: CASSFRQGNTEAFF. DNA for the CDR3: TGTGCCAGCAGTTTTCGACAGGGGAACACTGAAGCTTTCTTT.